The 5 T cell receptor beta chains reported below all come from one sample, sequenced in a study of OX40 agonist ivuxolimab in advanced cancers. Library method: the immunoSEQ multiplex PCR assay. TCRdb took this table from immuneACCESS and kept in-frame rearrangements with V and J called. Such tables lack part of the clones; where checked against another copy, unresolved V genes explain under half of the gap, and the rest is unexplained. This sample has about 70,000 clones in its table, and 80% to 85% of those were observed once. The ten largest clones capture more than 4% of the sample. The sequencing used CD4+ or CD8+ T cells sorted from blood, collected in a trial of the OX40 agonist ivuxolimab. These receptors were collected from an adult with an advanced solid tumor such as melanoma, head and neck, liver or kidney cancer.

This clone was detected only once. The chain is built from TRBV27 and TRBJ1-1; unclear D gene. Germline V gene data show CDR1 as MNHEY and CDR2 as SMNVEV (reference sequence). V shed 3 bases and J shed 7 bases, with 0 bases lying between them. The CDR3 has 9 residues. The CDR3 DNA sequence: TGTGCCAGCAGTTTTGAAGCTTTCTTT. Encoded protein: CASSFEAFF.

The chain has TRBV6-1 and TRBJ1-1; TRBD1 matches 10 bases. The ends lost 0 bases at V and 7 bases at J; junction bases unmatched: 5. Germline V lookup: CDR1 MNHNS, CDR2 SASEGT. The length of the CDR3 is 15 residues. The CDR3 DNA is TGTGCCAGCAGTGAAGCAATAAGGACAGGGGGTGAAGCTTTCTTT. Translated: CASSEAIRTGGEAFF.

V and J are TRBV18 and TRBJ2-2; perhaps TRBD2 as D (6 bases). With 2 bases removed from V and 0 bases from J, the gap between germline ends came to 10 bases. CDR3 size: 16 residues. Germline-derived CDR1 and CDR2 are KGHSH and LQKENI. The CDR3 nucleotides read TGTGCCAGCTCACCAGGGACTGTCTCGAACACCGGGGAGCTGTTTTTT. This encodes CASSPGTVSNTGELFF.

The V gene is TRBV19, the J gene TRBJ1-1, with D possibly matching TRBD1 (5 bases). The germline CDR1 and CDR2 sequences are LNHDA and SQIVND (reference sequence). Trimming left V 7 bases short and J 1 base short, with 13 bases between. The CDR3 has 14 residues. The CDR3 protein is CASTHTGGNTEAFF. The CDR3 bases are TGTGCCAGTACCCACACCGGGGGGAACACTGAAGCTTTCTTT.

V gene TRBV5-1 combines with J gene TRBJ2-1, with D unclear. The CDR3 totals 14 residues. The germline gives CDR1 SGHRS, CDR2 YFSETQ. V lost 3 bases, J lost 6 bases, and 13 bases lay in between. The CDR3 loop reads CASSSRIGTNEQFF. The CDR3 region has the DNA TGCGCCAGCAGCTCCCGAATAGGAACCAATGAGCAGTTCTTC.